This TCR beta chain was observed in a study of blood T cell repertoires in COVID-19. Study as a whole: Samples of COVID-19 (acute and convalescent) were obtained from the United States, Italy and Spain. The analysed material was cDNA or gDNA that came from T cells, B-cell-depleted T cells, or PBMCs.

The CDR3 spans 13 residues. Trimming shortened V by 6 bases and J by 5 bases, and 13 bases separated the two germline ends. Per the germline V gene, CDR1 is MDHEN and CDR2 is SYDVKM. Seattle patients were enrolled while actively infected and followed longitudinally. As handled by the study authors: Estimates of nucleated cell counts were drawn from the amplification of reference gene primers. Here immunoSEQ multiplex PCR was the method, and the copy in TCRdb shows in-frame clones only, minus some. D and trimming were read from the DNA, whereas the V and J calls and clone size are those reported in that table. The sample holds about 220,000 clones; roughly 80% are singletons and the top ten take about 4.8%.

This TCR came from a woman between 65 and 79 years old with COVID-19, enrolled during active disease. The V gene is TRBV28, the J gene TRBJ1-2; possible D gene TRBD1, 6 bases. The sample taken for sequencing was peripheral blood. The CDR3 loop is CASRPTGSYGYTF. Written as DNA, the CDR3 is TGTGCCAGCAGGCCTACAGGGAGTTATGGCTACACCTTC.